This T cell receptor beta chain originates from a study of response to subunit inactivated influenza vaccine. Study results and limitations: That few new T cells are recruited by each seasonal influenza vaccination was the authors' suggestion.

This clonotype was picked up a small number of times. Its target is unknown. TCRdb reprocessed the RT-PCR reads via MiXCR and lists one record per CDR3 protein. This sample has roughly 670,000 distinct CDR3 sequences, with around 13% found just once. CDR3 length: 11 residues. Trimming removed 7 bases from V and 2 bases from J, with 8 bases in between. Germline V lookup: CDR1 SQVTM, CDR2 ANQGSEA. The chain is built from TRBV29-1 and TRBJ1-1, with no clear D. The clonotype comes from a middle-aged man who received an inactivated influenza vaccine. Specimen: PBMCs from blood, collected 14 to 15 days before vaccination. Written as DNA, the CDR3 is TGCAGCGGGGGAAAAAACACTGAAGCTTTCTTT. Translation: CSGGKNTEAFF.